The clone carrying this T cell receptor (beta chain) was observed many times. This specimen belongs to a study of neurological immune-mediated disorders. The CDR3 extends over 15 amino acids. The V segment lost 8 bases and the J segment 7 bases; nucleotides outside the gene matches: 15. CDR1 MDHEN and CDR2 SYDVKM come from the germline V gene. Via MiXCR, TCRdb re-called the 5' RACE reads, giving one row per CDR3 protein. The table shows tens of thousands of distinct CDR3 sequences, with around a tenth occurring only once. The specimen sequenced was PBMCs. V is TRBV28 and J is TRBJ2-7, with 9 positions matching TRBD2. The source of this sequence is a man in his forties in good health. CDR3 nucleotides: TGTGCCAGCCACCGAGCGGGAGGAAGTTTGGGTGAGCAGTACTTC. Amino acids: CASHRAGGSLGEQYF.